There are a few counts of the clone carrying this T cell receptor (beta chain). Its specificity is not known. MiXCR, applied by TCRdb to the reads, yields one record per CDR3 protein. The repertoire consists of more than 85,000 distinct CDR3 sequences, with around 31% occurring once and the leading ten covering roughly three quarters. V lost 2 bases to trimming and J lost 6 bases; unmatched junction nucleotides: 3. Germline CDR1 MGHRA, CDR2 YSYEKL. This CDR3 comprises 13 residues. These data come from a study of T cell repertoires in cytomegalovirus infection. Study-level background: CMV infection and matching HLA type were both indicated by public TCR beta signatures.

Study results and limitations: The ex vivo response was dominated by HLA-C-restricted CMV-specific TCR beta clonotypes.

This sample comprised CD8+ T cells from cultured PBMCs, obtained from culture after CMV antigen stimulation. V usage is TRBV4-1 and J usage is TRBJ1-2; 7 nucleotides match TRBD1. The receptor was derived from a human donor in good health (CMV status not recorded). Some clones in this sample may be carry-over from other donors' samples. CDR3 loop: CASSQNRGDGYTF. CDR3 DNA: TGCGCCAGCAGCCAAAACAGGGGAGATGGCTACACCTTC.